This TCR beta chain appears in the sequencing data of a study of blood T cell repertoires in COVID-19. As for the study in general: COVID-19 samples from acute and convalescent phases originated in the United States, Italy and Spain. T cells, B-cell-depleted T cells, or PBMCs supplied cDNA or gDNA.

The ends were cut back, 1 base at V and 8 bases at J, with 11 bases in the middle. The CDR3 has 12 amino acids. Germline CDR1 reads GTSNPN; CDR2 reads SVGIG (reference sequence). Original processing notes: Amplifying reference gene primers gave estimates of nucleated cell counts. Sequencing used immunoSEQ multiplex PCR; TCRdb keeps in-frame clones, though not all of them. The V and J calls and the clone size are those of that table, but D and trimming were determined from the DNA. The sample lists some 230,000 clones, 70% to 90% seen once, with around 0.98% in the top ten. The receptor was isolated from a middle-aged man with acute or convalescent COVID-19. The gene calls are TRBV30 and TRBJ1-1; D gene uncertain. Input material: peripheral blood. The CDR3: CAWSDQPGEAFF. CDR3 DNA sequence: TGTGCCTGGAGTGACCAGCCCGGGGAAGCTTTCTTT.